This entry lists 18 T cell receptor beta chains sequenced from one sample in a study of tumor-infiltrating lymphocytes in primary liver carcinoma. DNA and RNA were both co-extracted from 20-30 mg of bulk tissue that had not been sorted. TCR beta cDNA was reverse-transcribed from roughly 520 ng of total RNA. The reaction used a constant-region primer and ProtoScript II reverse transcriptase. TCR beta libraries came from three nested multiplex PCR rounds using slightly modified ARM-PCR. Primers for the first two PCR rounds were TRBV1-TRBV30 forward primers and a C-beta reverse primer (approximately 9 cycles per round). TCRdb reanalysed the multiplex PCR reads using MiXCR and keeps one entry per CDR3 protein. Of 100,000 or so distinct CDR3 sequences listed, about 62% are singletons. Sequencing was done on a sample of liver tumor tissue from sampling region 2. Subset here: tumor region T2, inferior pole. The receptors here all came from an older woman with primary liver carcinoma and hepatitis B virus infection.

The chain has TRBV11-2 and TRBJ2-7, with a tentative D call TRBD2 (5 bases). The V gene's germline CDR1 is SGHAT and CDR2 FQNNGV. The CDR3 covers 16 residues. V shed 4 bases and J shed 5 bases, with 21 bases lying between them. CDR3 in amino acids: CASSYGRRSSGNEQYF. The CDR3 region has the DNA TGTGCCAGCAGCTACGGAAGGAGGAGCTCGGGAAACGAGCAGTACTTC.

Points on this clonotype: Mismatch with germline at one junction end may stem from a read error. The chain couples TRBV10-2 to TRBJ2-1; no clear D gene. This CDR3 contains 13 residues. Germline loops: CDR1 WSHSY, CDR2 SAAADI. The CDR3 loop is CASCETAYNEQFF. In nucleotides, the CDR3 is TGCGCCAGCTGTGAAACGGCCTACAATGAGCAGTTCTTC.

For this clonotype: Germline is not matched at one junction end, which may reflect a read error. The V gene is TRBV11-2, the J gene TRBJ2-1; D may correspond to TRBD1 or TRBD2 (5 bases each). The CDR3 length is 15 residues. CDR1 and CDR2 from the germline V gene are SGHAT and FQNNGV. The CDR3 nucleotides are TGTACCAGCAGCCTCTCTCCGGGGCAGTACAATGAGCAGTTCTTC. Translated, it gives CTSSLSPGQYNEQFF.

This rearrangement joins TRBV29-1 to TRBJ2-3; D is perhaps TRBD2 (5 bases). CDR3 length: 14 residues. V was pared by 8 bases and J by 4 bases, with 19 bases between. Looked up from germline, CDR1 is SQVTM and CDR2 is ANQGSEA. The CDR3: CSTKPLVGADTQYF. CDR3 nucleotide sequence: TGCAGCACTAAGCCGCTAGTGGGAGCAGATACGCAGTATTTT.

This clonotype came up many times. This chain connects TRBV12-3 or TRBV12-4 to TRBJ2-7, with D unclear. CDR3 size: 14 residues. V was shortened by 5 bases and J by 2 bases, with 13 bases between the two germline ends. The CDR3 sequence is CASSLSTNTYEQYF. The CDR3 DNA follows: TGTGCCAGCAGTCTATCGACAAACACCTACGAGCAGTACTTC.

A word on this clonotype: The junction does not match germline at one end; this may be a read error. The chain couples TRBV12-3 or TRBV12-4 to TRBJ2-3, with 7 bases identical to TRBD2. This CDR3 spans 15 amino acids. CDR3 DNA: TGTGCTAGCAGTTCTGGGGGACTAACCACAGATAAGCAGTATTTT. Its protein product is CASSSGGLTTDKQYF.

The chain uses TRBV6-5 and TRBJ2-3; maybe TRBD2 (6 bases). The CDR3 has 15 amino acids. The V end was cut by 7 bases, the J end by 14 bases, with 28 bases between. Looked up from germline, CDR1 is MNHEY and CDR2 is SVGAGI. This CDR3 reads CASTPGRGVTDMPYF. CDR3 coding DNA: TGTGCCAGCACCCCAGGGCGGGGTGTGACAGATATGCCGTATTTT.

In regard to this clonotype: The junction does not match germline at one end; this may be a read error. The chain is built from TRBV29-1 and TRBJ1-1; TRBD1 is a possible D gene (5 bases). Germline-derived CDR1 and CDR2 are SQVTM and ANQGSEA. The CDR3 runs 17 residues. CDR3 nucleotides: TGCAGCGTTGACAGGGAGGGACCGACGGTCATGAAAACTGAAGCTTTCTTT. Its protein product is CSVDREGPTVMKTEAFF.

This rearrangement joins TRBV18 to TRBJ1-1, with TRBD1 identical over 7 bases. In germline, CDR1 is KGHSH, CDR2 LQKENI. The CDR3 is 13 amino acids. V gave up 6 bases and J gave up 11 bases; unmatched junction bases: 12. The CDR3 protein is CASSLQGTGTAFF. The CDR3 region has the DNA TGTGCCAGCTCTTTACAGGGGACCGGGACGGCTTTCTTT.

The chain employs TRBV28 and TRBJ2-7; TRBD2 agrees at 9 bases. The germline CDR1 and CDR2 sequences are MDHEN and SYDVKM. The junction had 9 bases not matched to a gene; V was cut back by 3 bases and J by 3 bases. The CDR3 sequence is 16 residues long. The DNA of the CDR3 is TGTGCCAGCAGTTTGGTTGTCTCTAGCGGGATCTACGAGCAGTACTTC. Translated, it gives CASSLVVSSGIYEQYF.

Remarks on this clonotype: Since a much larger clone is just one base distant, this may be a read error. The V call is TRBV28, the J call TRBJ2-1, with D tentatively TRBD2 (5 bases). Germline-derived CDR1 and CDR2 are MDHEN and SYDVKM. The CDR3 has 14 amino acids. The CDR3: CASQRNDFYNDQFF. CDR3 in DNA: TGTGCCAGTCAGCGGAACGATTTCTACAATGATCAGTTCTTC.

The chain joins TRBV10-3 to TRBJ2-1; the D is unclear. This CDR3 comprises 14 residues. Trimming pared 10 bases from V and 15 bases from J, leaving 28 bases between. Germline V gene data show CDR1 as ENHRY and CDR2 as SYGVKD. The CDR3 loop is CATRFQSSYNDLFF. In nucleotides, the CDR3 is TGTGCCACCCGATTTCAAAGCTCCTACAATGACCTGTTCTTC.

Regarding this clonotype: The junction shows a germline mismatch at one end, possibly a read error. The chain has TRBV11-3 and TRBJ2-1; maybe TRBD2 (6 bases). CDR1 SGHNT and CDR2 YENEEA come from the germline V gene. This CDR3 comprises 17 residues. DNA for the CDR3: TGTGTCAGCAGCTCAGGTCGGAGGGAGTGGGGTGTCGATGAGCAGTTCTTC. Its translation: CVSSSGRREWGVDEQFF.

Remarks on this clonotype: This clone may be a read error of a much larger clone one base away. The chain uses TRBV28 and TRBJ2-7; TRBD1 agrees at 8 bases. This CDR3 has 14 residues. Germline V gene lookup returns CDR1 MDHEN and CDR2 SYDVKM. CDR3 in DNA: TGTGCCGGCAGTCCGGGACAGGAACCCTACGAGCAGTACTTC. This gives the protein CAGSPGQEPYEQYF.

There are a few counts of this clonotype. This chain uses TRBV18 with TRBJ2-7; D remains unclear. With 2 bases removed from V and 4 bases from J, the gap between germline ends came to 9 bases. There are 13 residues in the CDR3. CDR1 and CDR2 from the germline V gene are KGHSH and LQKENI. The CDR3 sequence: CASSPSSSYEQYF. In DNA, the CDR3 is TGTGCCAGCTCACCAAGCTCAAGTTACGAGCAGTACTTC.

Concerning this clonotype itself: Germline is not matched at one junction end, which may reflect a read error. J is TRBJ2-7 and V is TRBV11-3; 9 bases match TRBD2. In germline, CDR1 is SGHNT, CDR2 YENEEA. The CDR3 is 14 residues long. The CDR3 region has the DNA TGTGCCAGCACATGGACTAGCGAGAGCTACGATCAGTACTTC. Protein: CASTWTSESYDQYF. The variable domain in full, with the rest retrieved from reference TRBV11-3 and TRBJ2-7, is EAGVVQSPRYKIIEKKQPVAFWCNPISGHNTLYWYLQNLGQGPELLIRYENEEAVDDSQLPKDRFSAERLKGVDSTLKIQPAELGDSAVYLCASTWTSESYDQYFGPGTRLTVT.

Turning to this clonotype: Here the CDR3 omits its conserved ending phenylalanine or tryptophan, so a read error is the likely source. The V and J genes are TRBV28 and TRBJ2-3, with D possibly being TRBD1 (5 bases). V shed 5 bases and J shed 3 bases, with 15 bases lying between them. The CDR3 sequence is 15 residues long. Germline V lookup: CDR1 MDHEN, CDR2 SYDVKM. CDR3 sequence (DNA): TGTGCCAGCAGTCCCCAGGGCAGGGTTACAGATACGCAGTATTCT. As protein: CASSPQGRVTDTQYS.

This rearrangement joins TRBV11-3 to TRBJ2-1; D not certain. Trimming stripped 10 bases from V and 3 bases from J, with 13 bases between. The germline gives CDR1 SGHNT, CDR2 YENEEA. This CDR3 comprises 13 residues. Here the CDR3 reads CAISVGGYNEQFF. The CDR3 DNA follows: TGTGCCATCAGTGTCGGTGGCTACAATGAGCAGTTCTTC.